This T cell receptor beta chain is drawn from a study of OX40 agonist ivuxolimab in advanced cancers. Turning to the study itself: Eligibility rules accepted prior anti-PD-1, anti-PD-L1 or anti-CTLA-4 therapy, and 30% to 40% had some. Study results and caveats: The study observed clonal expansion of CD4+ and CD8+ blood T cells by week 6 at 0.1 to 3.0 mg/kg. Relative to CD4+, CD8+ T cells held more expanded clones on average. In the 0.1-3.0 mg/kg groups, partial responders showed among the lowest expansion.

The ends lost 5 bases at V and 4 bases at J; junction bases unmatched: 6. In germline, CDR1 is MNHNY, CDR2 SVGAGI (reference sequence). The CDR3 is 15 residues long. Concerning this clone itself: Its antigen is not identified.

Only in-frame clones appear in the TCRdb table, and some are missing; sequencing was by immunoSEQ multiplex PCR. The sample yields 73,000 or so clones, around 86% seen once. Sample: CD4+ or CD8+ T cells sorted from blood, taken in a trial of the OX40 agonist ivuxolimab. This receptor was identified in an adult with an advanced solid tumor such as melanoma, head and neck, liver or kidney cancer. The rearrangement links TRBV6-6 to TRBJ1-4; 8 bases are shared with TRBD1. CDR3 in amino acids: CASSTGQGNNEKLFF. DNA of the CDR3: TGTGCCAGCAGTACCGGACAGGGTAATAATGAAAAACTGTTTTTT.